This T cell receptor beta chain was sequenced in a study of spatial heterogeneity in lung cancer. Overall study context: The count of detected beta-chain sequences consistently exceeded that of alpha-chain sequences.

Time point indicated: sample taken at primary tumor resection. A total of over 70 untreated early-stage non-small cell lung cancer patients served as donors. Notes on the study in general: The study found that expanded intratumoral alpha and beta TCR counts tracked tumor mutation counts.

For this clonotype: Its antigen is undetermined.

This CDR3 is built from 15 residues. Looked up from germline, CDR1 is SGHRS and CDR2 is YFSETQ. Trimming left V 1 base short and J 8 bases short, with 17 bases between. TCRdb re-analysed the 5' RACE reads in MiXCR, keeping a single row per CDR3 protein. The sample consists of about 24,000 distinct CDR3 sequences, 8% to 10% of them appearing once. Sequencing used lung tumor tissue, obtained at surgery. This rearrangement joins TRBV5-1 to TRBJ2-3; D is perhaps TRBD2 (5 bases). The sequence derives from a male donor with early-stage non-small cell lung cancer. The CDR3 region has the DNA TGCGCCAGCAGCTTGAGTGCCGGGGATCGGGGTACGCAGTATTTT. Its protein product is CASSLSAGDRGTQYF.